The 28 T cell receptor beta chains given below trace back to one sample, sequenced in a study of cytomegalovirus exposure and HLA in healthy donors (dated by TCRdb to the late 2010s). The library was prepared using the immunoSEQ multiplex PCR assay. The immuneACCESS repertoire file appears here via TCRdb, limited to in-frame rearrangements. These files lack a portion of the clones; in checked studies, under half of the deficit traces to unresolved V genes, and the cause of the others is not known. In this sample the table shows more than 100,000 clones, approximately 91% of which occur a single time. The ten biggest clones cover about 1.5% of the sample. The material sequenced was PBMCs. These receptors were obtained from a young man in good health and CMV-seronegative.

About this clone: Other DNA sequences in this specimen translate into the identical CDR3. The CDR3 nucleotides are TGCGCCAGCTCCCCCGGGACTGGCTCCTACGAGCAGTACTTC. Translation: CASSPGTGSYEQYF. The gene calls are TRBV4-1 and TRBJ2-7, with a tentative D call TRBD2 (6 bases). The germline gives CDR1 MGHRA, CDR2 YSYEKL. V lost 8 bases and J 0 bases, leaving 14 bases between the germline ends. CDR3 length equals 14 residues.

This rearrangement joins TRBV10-3 to TRBJ1-1, with D possibly being TRBD1 (6 bases). CDR1 is ENHRY, CDR2 SYGVKD, per germline. The CDR3 runs 15 residues. Trimming took 2 bases from V and 0 from J, leaving 10 bases between them. CDR3 residues: CAISEGGALNTEAFF. CDR3 bases: TGTGCCATCAGTGAGGGGGGGGCGTTGAACACTGAAGCTTTCTTT.

V usage is TRBV9 and J usage is TRBJ1-1, with D hard to call. The germline gives CDR1 SGDLS, CDR2 YYNGEE. The V gene lost 0 bases and the J gene lost 4 bases, with 7 bases spanning the gap. The CDR3 spans 13 residues. CDR3 in DNA: TGTGCCAGCAGCGTAGGGAGGGCCACTGAAGCTTTCTTT. Protein sequence: CASSVGRATEAFF.

The chain has TRBV6-1 and TRBJ1-1, with D unresolved. V lost 4 bases, J lost 8 bases, and 8 bases lay in between. The CDR3 totals 11 residues. Per germline, CDR1 MNHNS and CDR2 SASEGT. In DNA form, the CDR3 reads TGTGCCAGCAGTGGCCGGGGAGAAGCTTTCTTT. This translates into CASSGRGEAFF.

The genes are TRBV18 and TRBJ2-3; D call uncertain. This CDR3 region has 17 residues. V was trimmed by 0 bases and J by 3 bases, leaving 16 bases between them. Germline CDR1 KGHSH, CDR2 LQKENI. The CDR3 bases are TGTGCCAGCTCACCACCGAGGCCCTTAGTCGAGACAGATACGCAGTATTTT. The encoded protein is CASSPPRPLVETDTQYF.

This clone was seen a handful of times. This chain connects TRBV5-1 to TRBJ1-6; D is ambiguous. CDR1 and CDR2 (germline): SGHRS, YFSETQ. V was pared by 1 base and J by 8 bases, with 13 bases between. The CDR3 covers 15 residues. The CDR3 spells CASSLYRGADSPLHF. DNA of the CDR3: TGCGCCAGCAGCTTGTATCGGGGTGCGGATTCACCCCTCCACTTT.

This chain uses TRBV4-1 with TRBJ2-3; 10 nucleotides agree with TRBD1. J was trimmed by 5 bases and V by 1 base; bases with no gene match: 18. Germline V CDR1 and CDR2: MGHRA, YSYEKL. The CDR3 is 20 residues long. The CDR3 nucleotides are TGCGCCAGCAGCCAAGTTACGACTTCCGGGACAGGGGCCTTCGGAGATACGCAGTATTTT. Its protein is CASSQVTTSGTGAFGDTQYF.

This clone has a single count. The V call is TRBV5-1, the J call TRBJ2-1; the match to TRBD2 covers 9 bases. With 1 base clipped from V and 6 bases from J, the junction kept 8 bases outside the gene matches. Germline values: CDR1 SGHRS, CDR2 YFSETQ. The CDR3 is made up of 16 amino acids. CDR3 sequence: CASSLSASGKVNEQFF. As DNA, the CDR3 is TGCGCCAGCAGCTTGAGTGCTAGCGGGAAGGTCAATGAGCAGTTCTTC.

This clone was seen only once. The chain uses TRBV21-1 and TRBJ2-2; the table gives TRBD2 as D, unverified against the DNA. TRBV21-1 is designated a pseudogene. The CDR3 totals 18 residues. The CDR3 sequence is CASSVHQGLAEINGELFF. The CDR3 bases are TGTGCCAGCAGCGTACACCAAGGACTAGCGGAGATTAACGGGGAGCTGTTTTTT.

This clone came up a few times. The chain couples TRBV5-4 to TRBJ2-1; 7 bases line up with TRBD2. Germline V gene lookup returns CDR1 SGHNT and CDR2 YYREEE (reference sequence). The V and J ends lost 5 bases and 7 bases, in that order; junction bases with no gene match: 12. The CDR3 contains 15 residues. The CDR3 coding sequence is TGTGCCAGCAGGGCTGCGGGAGCAATTAGGAATGAGCAGTTCTTC. Translated, it gives CASRAAGAIRNEQFF. Based on the CDR3 plus reference TRBV5-4 and TRBJ2-1, the full variable domain is ETGVTQSPTHLIKTRGQQVTLRCSSQSGHNTVSWYQQALGQGPQFIFQYYREEENGRGNFPPRFSGLQFPNYSSELNVNALELDDSALYLCASRAAGAIRNEQFFGPGTRLTVL.

The chain has TRBV4-3 and TRBJ2-2; 8 bases are shared with TRBD2. This CDR3 contains 14 residues. Germline CDR1 and CDR2: LGHNA and YSLEER. Losses at the gene ends were 4 bases for V and 5 bases for J; bases not matched to a gene: 3. CDR3 nucleotides: TGCGCCAGCAGCCTTCGGGAGGGAACCGGGGAGCTGTTTTTT. It specifies CASSLREGTGELFF.

This clone was found once. The chain couples TRBV9 to TRBJ2-3; D is uncertain. Trimming took 1 base from V and 6 from J, leaving 21 bases between them. CDR1 and CDR2 (germline): SGDLS, YYNGEE. The CDR3 is made up of 17 amino acids. The CDR3 is CASSVYLGMKTGDTQYF. The CDR3 DNA reads TGTGCCAGCAGCGTATATCTTGGAATGAAGACGGGTGATACGCAGTATTTT.

This clone appeared once. This chain uses TRBV7-9 with TRBJ1-3, with a possible D match to TRBD1 (5 bases). Germline CDR1 and CDR2: SEHNR and FQNEAQ (reference sequence). The CDR3 loop spans 14 amino acids. Trimming pared 0 bases from V and 7 bases from J, leaving 10 bases between. The CDR3 reads CASSLAQGTNTIYF. CDR3 bases: TGTGCCAGCAGCTTAGCCCAGGGTACGAACACCATATATTTT.

This chain links TRBV7-3 with TRBJ2-7; TRBD1 matches 9 bases. J gave up 5 bases and V 0 bases, and 5 bases lay outside the gene matches. Germline V gene lookup returns CDR1 SGHTA and CDR2 FQGTGA. The CDR3 loop spans 15 amino acids. This chain's CDR3 is CASSLTGTGHHEQYF. The CDR3, as DNA: TGTGCCAGCAGCTTAACTGGGACAGGGCACCACGAGCAGTACTTC.

The rearrangement joins TRBV18 to TRBJ2-7, with D hard to call. The CDR3 loop spans 12 amino acids. Trimming cost V 5 bases and J 6 bases, with 11 bases left between them. CDR1 and CDR2 (germline): KGHSH, LQKENI. The CDR3 DNA reads TGTGCCAGCTCAACTCTATCAGGCGAGCAGTACTTC. Translated: CASSTLSGEQYF. Together with reference TRBV18 and TRBJ2-7, the CDR3 gives the full variable domain: NAGVMQNPRHLVRRRGQEARLRCSPMKGHSHVYWYRQLPEEGLKFMVYLQKENIIDESGMPKERFSAEFPKEGPSILRIQQVVRGDSAAYFCASSTLSGEQYFGPGTRLTVT.

This chain links TRBV9 with TRBJ1-5, with D unclear. The CDR3 runs to 13 residues. In germline, CDR1 is SGDLS, CDR2 YYNGEE. The V end was cut by 4 bases, the J end by 4 bases, with 9 bases between. The CDR3: CASSRDTNQPQHF. CDR3 nucleotide sequence: TGTGCCAGCAGCCGAGACACAAATCAGCCCCAGCATTTT.

This sequence joins TRBV13 and TRBJ1-2, with D unresolved. The CDR3 extends over 12 amino acids. V shed 3 bases and J shed 4 bases, with 6 bases lying between them. The germline V gene has CDR1 PRHDT and CDR2 FYEKMQ (reference sequence). The CDR3 region is CASSFNSYGYTF. DNA of the CDR3: TGTGCCAGCAGCTTTAACAGCTATGGCTACACCTTC.

The chain employs TRBV4-3 and TRBJ2-1, with a weak D call TRBD2 (5 bases). V was clipped by 0 bases and J by 9 bases, with 12 bases between them. The CDR3 sequence is 14 residues long. Germline CDR1 is LGHNA and CDR2 is YSLEER. The CDR3: CASSQDRGQIEQFF. CDR3 nucleotides: TGCGCCAGCAGCCAAGATCGGGGTCAGATTGAGCAGTTCTTC.

This sequence joins TRBV11-3 and TRBJ1-4; 8 bases line up with TRBD1. With 6 bases clipped from V and 6 bases from J, the junction kept 3 bases outside the gene matches. Germline CDR1 and CDR2: SGHNT and YENEEA. The CDR3 loop spans 13 amino acids. The CDR3 nucleotides are TGTGCCAGCAGTGAGGGACAGGATGAAAAACTGTTTTTT. This translates into CASSEGQDEKLFF.

This clone was counted only a few times. V is TRBV4-1 and J is TRBJ2-7; a weak D match, TRBD2 (6 bases). Trimming removed 1 base from V and 5 bases from J, with 12 bases in between. The germline V gene has CDR1 MGHRA and CDR2 YSYEKL. The CDR3 has 14 amino acids. Written as DNA, the CDR3 is TGCGCCAGCAGCCAAGCGCGGGATAATCACGAGCAGTACTTC. It codes for CASSQARDNHEQYF.

This clone has more than one count but fewer than ten. The V call is TRBV30, the J call TRBJ1-2; TRBD1 matches 8 bases. CDR1 is GTSNPN and CDR2 is SVGIG in the germline V gene (reference sequence). V was pared by 0 bases and J by 8 bases, with 8 bases of the junction left unmatched. The CDR3 has 14 amino acids. CDR3 loop: CAWSVTRGRGGYTF. CDR3 DNA: TGTGCCTGGAGTGTAACCAGGGGGCGAGGAGGCTACACCTTC. Full variable domain (missing parts from reference TRBV30 and TRBJ1-2): SQTIHQWPATLVQPVGSPLSLECTVEGTSNPNLYWYRQAAGRGLQLLFYSVGIGQISSEVPQNLSASRPQDRQFILSSKKLLLSDSGFYLCAWSVTRGRGGYTFGSGTRLTVV.

This sequence joins TRBV4-1 and TRBJ1-1; the D is unclear. The CDR3 runs 15 residues. CDR1 is MGHRA and CDR2 is YSYEKL in the germline V gene. V gave up 4 bases and J gave up 7 bases, with 19 bases separating them. CDR3 amino acids: CASSLSPGSLGEAFF. CDR3 nucleotide sequence: TGCGCCAGCAGCCTCAGCCCCGGGAGCTTGGGTGAAGCTTTCTTT.

This clone was observed once. This chain connects TRBV9 to TRBJ1-3, with 9 bases matching TRBD1. The trim removed 3 bases at V and 2 bases at J, leaving 9 bases unmatched. From germline, CDR1 is SGDLS and CDR2 YYNGEE. The CDR3 sequence is 17 residues long. The CDR3 loop reads CASSARRTGAAGNTIYF. The CDR3 DNA reads TGTGCCAGCAGCGCCCGACGGACAGGGGCCGCTGGAAACACCATATATTTT.

This clone was detected once. The gene calls are TRBV11-3 and TRBJ2-3; TRBD2 is a possible D gene (5 bases). From germline, CDR1 is SGHNT and CDR2 YENEEA. This CDR3 comprises 16 residues. With 3 bases removed from V and 0 bases from J, the gap between germline ends came to 13 bases. CDR3 residues: CASSFGGGSSTDTQYF. DNA of the CDR3: TGTGCCAGCAGCTTTGGCGGCGGGTCTAGCACAGATACGCAGTATTTT.

The chain carries TRBV7-2 and TRBJ2-3; D not certain. V was pared by 8 bases and J by 5 bases, with 23 bases between. The CDR3 contains 16 residues. Germline V lookup: CDR1 SGHTA, CDR2 FQGNSA. The CDR3 nucleotides are TGTGCCAGCCAACCCTTGTCAGGCGATACCCGAGATACGCAGTATTTT. This gives the protein CASQPLSGDTRDTQYF.

This clone has more than one count but fewer than ten. CDR3 sequence reads: CASSPVGPANTEAFF. CDR3 in DNA: TGTGCCAGCTCGCCCGTGGGCCCGGCGAACACTGAAGCTTTCTTT. The chain uses TRBV18 and TRBJ1-1; unclear D gene. Germline loops: CDR1 KGHSH, CDR2 LQKENI. Trimming stripped 6 bases from V and 1 base from J, with 15 bases between. The CDR3 is 15 residues long.

V gene TRBV2 combines with J gene TRBJ1-5; no clear D. The CDR3 is 12 amino acids. Per germline, CDR1 SNHLY and CDR2 FYNNEI. Between the trimmed V and J ends, which lost 5 bases and 4 bases, there was a span of 6 bases. CDR3 sequence: CASSRGNQPQHF. DNA for the CDR3: TGTGCCAGCAGTCGAGGGAATCAGCCCCAGCATTTT.

This rearrangement joins TRBV18 to TRBJ2-3, with TRBD2 identical over 10 bases. Germline V gives CDR1 KGHSH, CDR2 LQKENI. The V segment lost 3 bases and the J segment 4 bases; nucleotides outside the gene matches: 7. The CDR3 has 16 residues. The CDR3 loop is CASSPSSGSRSDTQYF. In DNA, the CDR3 is TGTGCCAGCTCACCGTCTAGCGGGAGTAGGTCAGATACGCAGTATTTT.